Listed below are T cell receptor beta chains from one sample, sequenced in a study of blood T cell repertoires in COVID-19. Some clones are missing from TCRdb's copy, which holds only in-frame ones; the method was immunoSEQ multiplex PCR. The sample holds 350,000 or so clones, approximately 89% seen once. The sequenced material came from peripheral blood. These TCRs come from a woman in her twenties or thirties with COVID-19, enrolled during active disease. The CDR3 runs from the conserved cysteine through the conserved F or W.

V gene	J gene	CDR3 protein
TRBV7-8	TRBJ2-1	CASSRGTFRRSYNEQFF
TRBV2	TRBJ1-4	CASRVSQRANEKLFF
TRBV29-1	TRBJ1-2	CSVGTGRAGYTF
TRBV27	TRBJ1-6	CASSSTLGALHF
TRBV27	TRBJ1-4	CASSPDRTNEKLFF
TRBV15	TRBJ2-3	CATSRAFRKGAPSTDTQYF
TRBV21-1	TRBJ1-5	CARSADSHPWKGNQPQHF
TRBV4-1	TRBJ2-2	CASSHPGLTGELFF
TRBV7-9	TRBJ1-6	CASSGDGTSLHF
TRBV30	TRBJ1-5	CAWSVGHGQPQHF
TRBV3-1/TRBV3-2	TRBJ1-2	CASSLRQHPLYGYTF
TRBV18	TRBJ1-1	CASSPPGQGAEAFF
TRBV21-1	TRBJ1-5	CASSRAGRSQPQHF
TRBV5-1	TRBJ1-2	CASSLGQGADYGYTF
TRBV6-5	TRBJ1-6	CASRIGQGSSPLHF
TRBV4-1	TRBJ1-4	CASSHHPGQGIATNEKLFF
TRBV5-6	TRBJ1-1	CASSLGRNTEAFF
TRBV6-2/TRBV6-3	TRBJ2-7	CASSYGGGQYF
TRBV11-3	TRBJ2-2	CASSFGRVTNTGELFF
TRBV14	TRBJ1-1	CASSNWLGDTLTEAFF